This T cell receptor (beta chain) stems from a study of CD8+CD57+ T cells in acquired aplastic anemia. Background on the study: When averaged, DNA from sorted CD4+ and CD8+ cells came to approximately 3 ug. An average of around 11 million reads for CD4+ cells was obtained from healthy donors. Study-wide results and limits: Overlapping CD8+ CDR3 repertoires of patients and controls contained under 35 shared sequences. Any difference that existed in CD8+ Simpson's diversity between patients and controls was not significant.

About this clonotype: Antigen: not known.

The CDR3 spans 13 residues. CDR1 and CDR2 (germline): KGHDR, SFDVKD. The ends were cut back, 8 bases at V and 4 bases at J, with 11 bases in the middle. The template used for profiling TCR beta VDJ and CDR3 was genomic DNA. One entry per CDR3 protein results from TCRdb running MiXCR on the reads. The sample yields some 240,000 distinct CDR3 sequences, roughly 33% seen once. The chain has TRBV24-1 and TRBJ2-1; either TRBD1 or TRBD2 may fit D (5 bases each). Sequenced material: sorted CD4+, CD8+, or CD8+CD57+ T cells (not recorded which) from PBMCs. The receptor was derived from a human donor in good health, serving as a control. The DNA for the CDR3 is TGTGCCACCACCGGGGCTTCTTACAATGAGCAGTTCTTC. Amino acids: CATTGASYNEQFF.